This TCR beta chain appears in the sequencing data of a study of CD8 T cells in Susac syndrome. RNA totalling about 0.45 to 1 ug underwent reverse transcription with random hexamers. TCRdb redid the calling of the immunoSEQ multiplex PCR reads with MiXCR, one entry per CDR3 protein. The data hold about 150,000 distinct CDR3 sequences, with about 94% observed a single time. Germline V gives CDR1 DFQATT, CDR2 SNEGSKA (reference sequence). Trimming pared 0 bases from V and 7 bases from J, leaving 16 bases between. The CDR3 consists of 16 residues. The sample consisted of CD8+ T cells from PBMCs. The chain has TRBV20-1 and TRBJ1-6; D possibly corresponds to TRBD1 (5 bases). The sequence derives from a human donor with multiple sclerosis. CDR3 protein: CSARDREGPGNSPLHF. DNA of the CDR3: TGCAGTGCTAGAGATCGGGAGGGGCCGGGAAATTCACCCCTCCACTTT.